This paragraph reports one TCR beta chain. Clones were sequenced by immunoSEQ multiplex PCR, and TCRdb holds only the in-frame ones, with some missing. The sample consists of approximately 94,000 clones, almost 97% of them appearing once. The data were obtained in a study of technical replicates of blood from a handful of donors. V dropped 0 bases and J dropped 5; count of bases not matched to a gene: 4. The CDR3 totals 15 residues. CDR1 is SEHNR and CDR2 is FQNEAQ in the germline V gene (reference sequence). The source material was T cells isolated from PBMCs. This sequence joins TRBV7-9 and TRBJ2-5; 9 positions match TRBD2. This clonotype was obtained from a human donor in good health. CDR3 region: CASSLASGSSETQYF. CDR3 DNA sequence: TGTGCCAGCAGCTTAGCTAGCGGGAGCTCGGAGACCCAGTACTTC.